Listed below are T cell receptor beta chains from one sample, sequenced in a study of CD8+CD57+ T cells in acquired aplastic anemia. TCRdb re-called the reads through MiXCR, storing one row per CDR3 protein. Here the sample spans hundreds of thousands of distinct CDR3 sequences, about two thirds being singletons. Input material: sorted CD4+, CD8+, or CD8+CD57+ T cells (not recorded which) from PBMCs. All receptors come from a human donor in good health, serving as a control. The conserved cysteine and the conserved F or W are not part of the CDR3 here. Each record gives: V gene, clone size, J gene, CDR3 protein. Clone size is given for some rows only: seen once, a few or many times, or a class if the clone is expanded.

>TRBV15|once|TRBJ2-7
ATSRVRDEQY
>TRBV20-1|many|TRBJ2-3
SARVAVSTDTQY
>TRBV2|.|TRBJ1-6
ASSRQGRYNGALH
>TRBV19|.|TRBJ2-7
ASRTGTGGYEQY
>TRBV10-3|.|TRBJ1-2
ATSTGKGGYGYT
>TRBV5-4|.|TRBJ2-1
ASSLPWGGARNEQF
>TRBV7-3|.|TRBJ2-7
ATSIDGGAREQY
>TRBV9|once|TRBJ2-3
ASSGEAGRDKEN
>TRBV19|few|TRBJ1-5
ASSRTGLDNQPQH
>TRBV20-1|.|TRBJ1-5
SARVPTGGRYQPQH
>TRBV11-2|.|TRBJ2-5
ASSSLLRETQY
>TRBV12-3/TRBV12-4|.|TRBJ2-7
ASSVGQELPYEQY
>TRBV20-1|many|TRBJ1-2
SARGGGRSRGYT
>TRBV2|.|TRBJ1-4
ASGDGGTETQF
>TRBV10-3|.|TRBJ1-4
AISVPPGQGEDEKLF
>TRBV4-1|.|TRBJ2-7
ASSQGVGSSYEQY